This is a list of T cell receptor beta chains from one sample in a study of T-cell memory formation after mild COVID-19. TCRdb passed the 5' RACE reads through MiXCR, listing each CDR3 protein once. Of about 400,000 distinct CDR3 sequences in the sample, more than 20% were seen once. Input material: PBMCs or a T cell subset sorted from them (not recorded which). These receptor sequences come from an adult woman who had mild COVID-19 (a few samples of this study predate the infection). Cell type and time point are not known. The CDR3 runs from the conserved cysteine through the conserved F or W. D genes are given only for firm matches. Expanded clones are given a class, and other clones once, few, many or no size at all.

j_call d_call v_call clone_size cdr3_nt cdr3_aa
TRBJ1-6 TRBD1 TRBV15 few TGTGCCACCAGCGTACTACAGGGGGATTGGTCACCCCTCCACTTT CATSVLQGDWSPLHF
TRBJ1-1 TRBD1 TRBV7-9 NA TGTGCCAGCAGCTCCGGGACAGGGGAGTGGGCTGAAGCTTTCTTT CASSSGTGEWAEAFF
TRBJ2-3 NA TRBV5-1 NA TGCGCCAGCAGCTTGGGTAACAGGGCGACAGATACGCAGTATTTT CASSLGNRATDTQYF
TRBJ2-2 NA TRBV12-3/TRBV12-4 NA TGTGCCAGCAGTTCCAACGGCGGGACAAGAGCCGGGGAGCTGTTTTTT CASSSNGGTRAGELFF
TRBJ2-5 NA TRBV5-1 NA TGCGCCAGCAGCTTGGCCTCTGAGAGGCAAGAGACCCAGTACTTC CASSLASERQETQYF
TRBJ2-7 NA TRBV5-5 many TGTGCCAGCAGCATACAGGGCTACGAGCAGTACTTC CASSIQGYEQYF
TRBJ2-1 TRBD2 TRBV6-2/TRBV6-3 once TGTGCCAGCAGACGACCCGGCCTAGCGGGAGGCGGGACCCATGAGCAGTTCTTC CASRRPGLAGGGTHEQFF
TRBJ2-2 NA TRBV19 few TGTGCCAGTAGGCAATCATCATGGGGAGTGTTGGCCGGGGAGCTGTTTTTT CASRQSSWGVLAGELFF
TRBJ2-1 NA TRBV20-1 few TGCAGTGCTAGTTCCCCAGGACAGTCCAACAATGAGCAGTTCTTC CSASSPGQSNNEQFF
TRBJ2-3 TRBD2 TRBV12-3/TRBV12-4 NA TGTGCCAGCAGCCCTTTTAGCGGGGGGACCAGCACAGATACGCAGTATTTT CASSPFSGGTSTDTQYF
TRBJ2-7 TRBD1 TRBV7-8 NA TGTGCCAGCAGCAACCGGGACAGGTTATACGAGCAGTACTTC CASSNRDRLYEQYF
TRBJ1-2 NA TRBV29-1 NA TGCAGCGTTGGAAGACGGAATAACTATGGCTACACCTTC CSVGRRNNYGYTF
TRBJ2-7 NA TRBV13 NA TGTGCCAGCACCTACAACGGGGGGCACTACGAGCAGTACTTC CASTYNGGHYEQYF
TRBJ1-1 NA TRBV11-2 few TGTGCCAGCAGCTCCGCTATTCAGGGAGGCACTGAAGCTTTCTTT CASSSAIQGGTEAFF
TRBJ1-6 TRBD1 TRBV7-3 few TGTGCCAGCAGCTTACAAGGGGGGTGGACAGGGGATTCACCCCTCCACTTT CASSLQGGWTGDSPLHF
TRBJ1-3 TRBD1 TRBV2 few TGTGCCAGCAGGAGGGGGCCTGGAAACACCATATATTTT CASRRGPGNTIYF
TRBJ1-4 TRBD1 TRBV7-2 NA TGTGCCAGCAGCCCACAGCACGGGACAGGTGACGAAAAACTGTTTTTT CASSPQHGTGDEKLFF
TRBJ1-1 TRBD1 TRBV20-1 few TGCAGTGCACCACCGAGGGACAGGGGAGGAGGAGCTTTCTTT CSAPPRDRGGGAFF
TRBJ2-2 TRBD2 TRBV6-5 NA TGTGCCAGCATAAACGGGAGGGGGACCGGGGAGCTGTTTTTT CASINGRGTGELFF
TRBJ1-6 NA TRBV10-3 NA TGTGCCATCAGTGAGTTCGGCAATTCACCCCTCCACTTT CAISEFGNSPLHF
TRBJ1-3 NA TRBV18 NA TGTGCCAGCTCACCCATTGCGCGCAGGGGACGGGTCTCTGGAAACACCATATATTTT CASSPIARRGRVSGNTIYF
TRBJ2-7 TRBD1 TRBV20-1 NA TGCAGTGCTAGAGATCTGCGGGACAGGGCCACTTCCTACGAGCAGTACTTC CSARDLRDRATSYEQYF
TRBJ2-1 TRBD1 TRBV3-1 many TGTGCCAGCAGCCAAGATGAGGGACAGGGCTATTACAATGAGCAGTTCTTC CASSQDEGQGYYNEQFF
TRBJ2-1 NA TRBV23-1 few TGCGCCAGCAGTCAATCGAAGCAGGGGACCTACAATGAGCAGTTCTTC CASSQSKQGTYNEQFF
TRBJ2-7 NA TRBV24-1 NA TGTGCCACCAAGGCAGTTTCCTACGAGCAGTACTTC CATKAVSYEQYF
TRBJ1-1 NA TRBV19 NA TGTGCCAGTCGAAGAGGGGACGTTGGCACTGAAGCTTTCTTT CASRRGDVGTEAFF
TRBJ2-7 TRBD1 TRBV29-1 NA TGCAGCGTTGCGATTTGGGGACAGGGGCGGAACGAGCAGTACTTC CSVAIWGQGRNEQYF
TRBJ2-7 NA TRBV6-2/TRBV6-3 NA TGTGCCAGCAGGTACGGGACGGGGATCTCCGAGCAGTACTTC CASRYGTGISEQYF
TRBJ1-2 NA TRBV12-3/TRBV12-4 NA TGTGCCAGCAGTCTAGAGGTGGTGGATGGCTACACCTTC CASSLEVVDGYTF
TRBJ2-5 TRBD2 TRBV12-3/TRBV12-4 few TGTGCCAGCAGTCAGACTAGCGGGAGGTTCGGAGAGACCCAGTACTTC CASSQTSGRFGETQYF
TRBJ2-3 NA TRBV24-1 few TGTGCCACTGCAGAGGGTGGTGGTACTACGCAGTATTTT CATAEGGGTTQYF
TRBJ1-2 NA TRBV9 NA TGTGCCAGCAGCGTGGCGGGTCCTAACTATGGCTACACCTTC CASSVAGPNYGYTF
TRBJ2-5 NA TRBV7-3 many TGTGCCAGCAGCTCCAGCCCCCAAGAGACCCAGTACTTC CASSSSPQETQYF
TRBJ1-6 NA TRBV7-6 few TGTGCCAGCAGCCCCGGACCTTCCCGCTCCTATAATTCACCCCTCCACTTT CASSPGPSRSYNSPLHF
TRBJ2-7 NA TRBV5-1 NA TGCGCCAGCAGTCACGCAAGGACAGCATCCTACGAGCAGTACTTC CASSHARTASYEQYF
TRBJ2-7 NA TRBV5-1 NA TGCGCCAGCAGCCCGGAGGTGGGGGGTAGACTCTACGAGCAGTACTTC CASSPEVGGRLYEQYF
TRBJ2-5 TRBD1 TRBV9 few TGTGCCAGCAGCTTCCTGGACAGGCAAGAGACCCAGTACTTC CASSFLDRQETQYF
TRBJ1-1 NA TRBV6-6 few TGTGCCAGCAAGGGGGGCGCGGGAACTGAAGCTTTCTTT CASKGGAGTEAFF
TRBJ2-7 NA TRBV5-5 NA TGTGCCAGCAGCCCCGGGCAATTTTCCTACGAGCAGTACTTC CASSPGQFSYEQYF
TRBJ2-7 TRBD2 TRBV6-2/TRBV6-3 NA TGTGCCAGCAGTTACGGGAGACTAGCGGGATCCTACGAGCAGTACTTC CASSYGRLAGSYEQYF
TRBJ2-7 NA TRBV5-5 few TGTGCCAGCAGCCCCCCCGGCGGTACAGCGGACGAGCAGTACTTC CASSPPGGTADEQYF
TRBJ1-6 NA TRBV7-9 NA TGTGCCAGCAGTCGGGACAATTCACCCCTCCACTTT CASSRDNSPLHF
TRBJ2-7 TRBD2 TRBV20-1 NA TGCAGTGCGCCGACACTCCTAGCGGGGACCTACGAGCAGTACTTC CSAPTLLAGTYEQYF
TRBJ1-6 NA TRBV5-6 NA TGTGCCAGCAGCTTGGGGTGGAATTCACCCCTCCACTTT CASSLGWNSPLHF
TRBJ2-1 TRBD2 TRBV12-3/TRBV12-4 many TGTGCCAGCAGAGCTAGCGGGGCTTACAATGAGCAGTTCTTC CASRASGAYNEQFF
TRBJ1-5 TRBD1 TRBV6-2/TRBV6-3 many TGTGCCAGCAGACTCGACTCGGGACAGGGCGGACAGCCCCAGCATTTT CASRLDSGQGGQPQHF
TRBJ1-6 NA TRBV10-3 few TGTGCCATCAAAAGCGTCGAAGGGTCAAATTCACCCCTCCACTTT CAIKSVEGSNSPLHF
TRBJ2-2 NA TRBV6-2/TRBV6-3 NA TGTGCCAGCAGCGCGGTAAGGGGTTGGACCGGGGAGCTGTTTTTT CASSAVRGWTGELFF
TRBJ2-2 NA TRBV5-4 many TGTGCCAGCAGCTTGGAAAGAAGAGGACAGGAGCTGTTTTTT CASSLERRGQELFF
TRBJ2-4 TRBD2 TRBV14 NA TGTGCCAGCAGCCAACGGGAGGTCAAAAACATTCAGTACTTC CASSQREVKNIQYF
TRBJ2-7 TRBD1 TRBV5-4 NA TGTGCCAGCAGCCACGACAGGGCCTACGAGCAGTACTTC CASSHDRAYEQYF
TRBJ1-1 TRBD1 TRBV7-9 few TGTGCCAGCAGCGCCACAGGGGGCGCCGCTTTCTTT CASSATGGAAFF
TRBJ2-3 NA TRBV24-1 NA TGTGCCACCAGTGAGTCGGGCAGGCCCACAGATACGCAGTATTTT CATSESGRPTDTQYF
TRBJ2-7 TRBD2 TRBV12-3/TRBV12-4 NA TGTGCCAGCAGTTCCCCGGGACTAGCGGGAGGGTCCCCCTTCGAGCAGTACTTC CASSSPGLAGGSPFEQYF
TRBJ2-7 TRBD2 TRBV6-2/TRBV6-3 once TGTGCCAGCAGTATAGCGGGGGGTGCCGACGAGCAGTACTTC CASSIAGGADEQYF
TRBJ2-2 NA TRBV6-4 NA TGTGCCAGCAGTTCAGACGGGAACACCGGGGAGCTGTTTTTT CASSSDGNTGELFF
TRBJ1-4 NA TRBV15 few TGTGCCACCAGCAGAGGTTATTGGGCCCAGCGGATCTTT CATSRGYWAQRIF
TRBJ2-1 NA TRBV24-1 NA TGTGCCACCAGTGATTCAAGACGGTCCAGCTCCTACAATGAGCAGTTCTTC CATSDSRRSSSYNEQFF
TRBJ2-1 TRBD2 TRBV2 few TGTGCCAGCGGGGTGGCGGGGGTCTACAATGAGCAGTTCTTC CASGVAGVYNEQFF